This T cell receptor (beta chain) was identified in a study of patients and donors after allogeneic stem cell transplantation. The CDR3 spans 15 residues. The germline V gene has CDR1 SGHNT and CDR2 YYREEE (reference sequence). V was clipped by 1 base and J by 5 bases; unmatched bases: 4. TCRdb re-called the RT-PCR reads through MiXCR, storing one row per CDR3 protein. This table has 150,000 to 200,000 distinct CDR3 sequences, about 24% appearing once. The sample holds one count of this clonotype. The sequenced sample consisted of blood, either unsorted or a sorted T cell fraction (not recorded which). The V and J genes are TRBV5-4 and TRBJ2-5; 11 nucleotides align to TRBD1. The sequence came from a human donor who was either an allogeneic HSCT recipient or a stem cell or donor lymphocyte infusion donor (not recorded which). It is not recorded whose cells these are; they may come from a transplant donor. The CDR3 nucleotides are TGTGCCAGCAGCTTGTTTGGGGACAGGGGGGAGACCCAGTACTTC. It specifies CASSLFGDRGETQYF.